This T cell receptor (beta chain) emerged from a study of T cells in Graves' hyperthyroidism and ophthalmopathy. Trimming took off 1 base at V and 6 bases at J, with 16 bases between the two ends. The CDR3 is made up of 16 amino acids. In germline, CDR1 is KGHSH, CDR2 LQKENI. RNA transcripts yielded amplified TCR beta CDR3 regions. Researchers ran a first-round RT-PCR on the TCR CDR3 using the HTBI primer set. Each CDR3 protein is one row after TCRdb ran MiXCR on the multiplex PCR reads. The sample holds some 320,000 distinct CDR3 sequences, approximately 13% seen once. J is TRBJ2-1 and V is TRBV18; D remains ambiguous. The receptor comes from a woman between 40 and 55 years old with Graves' ophthalmopathy. Sequencing used blood. This CDR3 is CASSPRTGPRSNEQFF. The CDR3 coding sequence is TGTGCCAGCTCACCACGTACCGGGCCCCGTAGCAATGAGCAGTTCTTC.